Below, 23 T cell receptor beta chains from the same sample are listed, as sequenced in a study of blood T cell repertoires in COVID-19 (dated by TCRdb to 2018 to 2020). The method was the immunoSEQ multiplex PCR assay. The clones in this table, taken by TCRdb from immuneACCESS, are in-frame only. Not every clone is retained; where verified, under half of the shortfall comes from an unresolved V gene, and the cause of the rest is unknown. Across this sample there are 140,000 to 150,000 clones, with around 83% seen only once. The ten largest clonotypes hold approximately 10% of the sample. Sequenced: peripheral blood. The receptors originated from a man in his fifties or sixties with active or convalescent COVID-19.

The J gene is TRBJ1-4, the V gene TRBV10-3; D is ambiguous. CDR3 length: 15 amino acids. The germline V gene encodes CDR1 ENHRY and CDR2 SYGVKD. V shed 3 bases and J shed 0 bases, with 8 bases lying between them. The CDR3 region has the DNA TGTGCCATCAGTGAAAGAACAGCAACTAATGAAAAACTGTTTTTT. It codes for CAISERTATNEKLFF.

The chain combines TRBV27 with TRBJ2-7, with D possibly TRBD1 on 5 matching bases. Trimming left V 5 bases short and J 2 bases short, with 7 bases between. CDR1 MNHEY and CDR2 SMNVEV come from the germline V gene (reference sequence). The CDR3 covers 12 residues. CDR3 in amino acids: CASSKGPYEQYF. The DNA for the CDR3 is TGTGCCAGCAGTAAGGGGCCCTACGAGCAGTACTTC.

The chain combines TRBV6-5 with TRBJ2-7, with unresolved D. Deletions cut 6 bases from V and 0 bases from J, with 9 bases between. The CDR3 has 13 residues. Germline V gene sequence: CDR1 MNHEY, CDR2 SVGAGI. The CDR3 DNA follows: TGTGCCAGCAGCCCCGCGGCCTCCTACGAGCAGTACGTC. This encodes CASSPAASYEQYV.

The CDR3: CASSPTGVSNEQFF. CDR3 in DNA: TGTGCCAGCAGCCCGACAGGGGTTTCCAATGAGCAGTTCTTC. The chain uses TRBV7-9 and TRBJ2-1; TRBD1 aligns across 8 bases. After removal of 5 bases from V and 6 bases from J, the junction contained 6 bases not matched to a gene. The CDR3 extends over 14 amino acids. The germline V gene encodes CDR1 SEHNR and CDR2 FQNEAQ (reference sequence).

The J gene is TRBJ2-7, the V gene TRBV7-9; perhaps TRBD2 as D (5 bases). This CDR3 comprises 15 residues. Between the trimmed V and J ends, which lost 6 bases and 6 bases, there was a span of 21 bases. CDR1 and CDR2 (germline): SEHNR, FQNEAQ (reference sequence). CDR3: CASRLPGRDWSEQYF. DNA for the CDR3: TGTGCCAGCAGACTTCCGGGCCGGGATTGGTCCGAGCAGTACTTC.

In its sample, this clone was seen once. The rearrangement uses TRBV19 and TRBJ1-3; tentatively, D is TRBD1 (5 bases). Trimming took off 3 bases at V and 4 bases at J, with 10 bases between the two ends. CDR3 length equals 14 residues. Looked up from germline, CDR1 is LNHDA and CDR2 is SQIVND (reference sequence). The CDR3 coding sequence is TGTGCCAGTAGTATGGGGGAGGCGGGAAACACCATATATTTT. Amino acids: CASSMGEAGNTIYF.

The chain has TRBV19 and TRBJ1-2; 7 positions agree with TRBD1. V was clipped by 9 bases and J by 4 bases; unmatched bases: 11. Looked up from germline, CDR1 is LNHDA and CDR2 is SQIVND (reference sequence). The CDR3 extends over 14 amino acids. In DNA, the CDR3 is TGTGCCAGCCGTGTAGGACAGGCGAGCTATGGCTACACCTTC. Translation: CASRVGQASYGYTF. Looking up the rest from reference TRBV19 and TRBJ1-2 gives the full variable domain: DGGITQSPKYLFRKEGQNVTLSCEQNLNHDAMYWYRQDPGQGLRLIYYSQIVNDFQKGDIAEGYSVSREKKESFPLTVTSAQKNPTAFYLCASRVGQASYGYTFGSGTRLTVV.

CDR3 DNA: TGTGCCAGCAGAGGGGACTCCGAGGTAGGCTACACCTTC. Its translation: CASRGDSEVGYTF. This chain connects TRBV12-3 or TRBV12-4 to TRBJ1-2, with a tentative D call TRBD1 (5 bases). The CDR3 is 13 residues long. The ends were cut back, 6 bases at V and 8 bases at J, with 16 bases in the middle.

The V and J genes are TRBV29-1 and TRBJ1-1; 10 positions match TRBD1. The CDR3 is 14 amino acids. The germline gives CDR1 SQVTM, CDR2 ANQGSEA. Trimming at V came to 3 bases and at J to 3 bases, leaving 4 bases not matched to a gene. Here the CDR3 reads CSVDPGTGDTEAFF. Written as DNA, the CDR3 is TGCAGCGTTGACCCAGGGACAGGGGACACTGAAGCTTTCTTT. The variable domain in full, completed from reference TRBV29-1 and TRBJ1-1, reads SAVISQKPSRDICQRGTSLTIQCQVDSQVTMMFWYRQQPGQSLTLIATANQGSEATYESGFVIDKFPISRPNLTFSTLTVSNMSPEDSSIYLCSVDPGTGDTEAFFGQGTRLTVV.

V is TRBV5-8 and J is TRBJ1-2, with a tentative D call TRBD1 (6 bases). The germline gives CDR1 SGHTS, CDR2 YDEGEE. Trimming stripped 1 base from V and 6 bases from J, with 13 bases between. This CDR3 is 14 amino acids long. The CDR3 sequence is CASSLPRGGHGYTF. For the CDR3, the DNA is TGTGCCAGCAGCTTGCCCAGGGGCGGCCATGGCTACACCTTC.

The rearrangement joins TRBV5-8 to TRBJ1-2; TRBD1 matches 8 bases. The CDR3 is 12 amino acids. V was clipped by 4 bases and J by 7 bases; unmatched bases: 3. Germline V lookup: CDR1 SGHTS, CDR2 YDEGEE. The CDR3 nucleotides are TGTGCCAGCAGCGTAACAGGGGGTGGCTACACCTTC. It specifies CASSVTGGGYTF.

The chain is built from TRBV18 and TRBJ1-1; the D gene is possibly TRBD1 (5 bases). Germline values: CDR1 KGHSH, CDR2 LQKENI. With 6 bases removed from V and 6 bases from J, the gap between germline ends came to 20 bases. The CDR3 runs to 15 residues. CDR3 sequence (DNA): TGTGCCAGCTCCCCCGACGGGGGACCGGGCGCTGAAGCTTTCTTT. Residues: CASSPDGGPGAEAFF. Full variable domain (remainder filled in from reference TRBV18 and TRBJ1-1): NAGVMQNPRHLVRRRGQEARLRCSPMKGHSHVYWYRQLPEEGLKFMVYLQKENIIDESGMPKERFSAEFPKEGPSILRIQQVVRGDSAAYFCASSPDGGPGAEAFFGQGTRLTVV.

This chain uses TRBV5-1 with TRBJ1-5; D uncertain. The CDR3 is 16 amino acids. Trimming removed 1 base from V and 0 bases from J, with 11 bases in between. Germline CDR1 and CDR2: SGHRS and YFSETQ. For the CDR3, the DNA is TGCGCCAGCAGCTTGCAAGGAGTAGATAGCAATCAGCCCCAGCATTTT. It specifies CASSLQGVDSNQPQHF.

This rearrangement joins TRBV7-2 to TRBJ2-3; 7 nucleotides line up with TRBD1. The J segment lost 4 bases and the V segment lost 5 bases, leaving 9 bases of the junction unmatched. Germline V gene data show CDR1 as SGHTA and CDR2 as FQGNSA. There are 15 residues in the CDR3. CDR3 coding DNA: TGTGCCAGCAGCAACCGGGACAGAGAGGCAGATACGCAGTATTTT. This gives the protein CASSNRDREADTQYF.

The chain uses TRBV18 and TRBJ1-4; D ambiguous. Germline CDR1 KGHSH, CDR2 LQKENI. V was clipped by 7 bases and J by 0 bases, with 6 bases between them. This CDR3 contains 13 residues. Written as DNA, the CDR3 is TGTGCCAGCTGTAGAGCAACTAATGAAAAACTGTTTTTT. This encodes CASCRATNEKLFF.

V gene TRBV19 combines with J gene TRBJ1-3, with a weak D call TRBD1 (5 bases). The V and J ends lost 3 bases and 1 base respectively, with 13 bases between them. The CDR3 covers 16 residues. The germline V gene encodes CDR1 LNHDA and CDR2 SQIVND (reference sequence). The CDR3 spells CASSMGGRMSGNTIYF. DNA of the CDR3: TGTGCCAGTAGTATGGGGGGACGGATGTCTGGAAACACCATATATTTT.

This chain uses TRBV9 with TRBJ1-1; TRBD1 aligns across 7 bases. Per germline, CDR1 SGDLS and CDR2 YYNGEE. This CDR3 has 13 residues. Trimming cost V 3 bases and J 5 bases; bases outside gene matches: 4. For the CDR3, the DNA is TGTGCCAGCAGCGAACAGGGGTGGACTGAAGCTTTCTTT. Protein sequence: CASSEQGWTEAFF.

This rearrangement joins TRBV4-3 to TRBJ2-7; D possibly corresponds to TRBD1 (5 bases). This CDR3 spans 15 amino acids. The germline V gene encodes CDR1 LGHNA and CDR2 YSLEER. With 5 bases removed from V and 5 bases from J, the gap between germline ends came to 19 bases. CDR3 in amino acids: CASSTSAQGANEQYF. CDR3 nucleotide sequence: TGCGCCAGCAGCACCTCGGCCCAGGGTGCGAACGAGCAGTACTTC.

The chain uses TRBV4-3 and TRBJ1-1; 7 bases agree with TRBD1. This CDR3 comprises 14 residues. Germline V gene sequence: CDR1 LGHNA, CDR2 YSLEER. After removal of 4 bases from V and 3 bases from J, the junction contained 5 bases not matched to a gene. This CDR3 reads CASSPNRGHTEAFF. In DNA form, the CDR3 reads TGCGCCAGCAGCCCTAATAGGGGGCACACTGAAGCTTTCTTT.

The genes are TRBV7-6 and TRBJ2-5, with 11 bases that match TRBD2. Germline V CDR1 and CDR2: SGHVS, FNYEAQ. The CDR3 length is 16 residues. The V gene end was trimmed by 0 bases and the J gene end by 5 bases; junction bases not matched to a gene: 5. CDR3 amino acids: CASSLARLAGTETQYF. The CDR3 DNA follows: TGTGCCAGCAGCTTAGCTAGACTAGCGGGGACGGAGACCCAGTACTTC.

The rearrangement uses TRBV13 and TRBJ1-4; 11 nucleotides agree with TRBD1. This CDR3 spans 15 amino acids. Germline loops: CDR1 PRHDT, CDR2 FYEKMQ (reference sequence). The V and J ends lost 4 bases and 7 bases, in that order; junction bases with no gene match: 5. In DNA form, the CDR3 reads TGTGCCAGCAGCTCTCCGGGACAGGGGGTTGAAAAACTGTTTTTT. This gives the protein CASSSPGQGVEKLFF.

J is TRBJ2-3 and V is TRBV11-2; D remains unclear. There are 12 residues in the CDR3. Germline CDR1 and CDR2: SGHAT and FQNNGV. V was trimmed by 2 bases and J by 5 bases, leaving 5 bases between them. The DNA for the CDR3 is TGTGCCAGCAGCTTACTCGTAGATACGCAGTATTTT. This encodes CASSLLVDTQYF.

This chain links TRBV6-6 with TRBJ1-5; 10 bases are shared with TRBD1. The germline V gene encodes CDR1 MNHNY and CDR2 SVGAGI (reference sequence). Germline trimming cut 5 bases from V and 2 bases from J; bases unmatched to any gene: 3. The CDR3 spans 15 residues. CDR3 in DNA: TGTGCCAGCAGTCCCGGGACAGGGGGCAATCAGCCCCAGCATTTT. Protein product: CASSPGTGGNQPQHF.